A single sample is the source of the 14 T cell receptor beta chains below, sequenced in a study of blood T cell repertoires in COVID-19. The data were produced by immunoSEQ multiplex PCR, yet TCRdb's version contains in-frame clones alone and is incomplete. The table records approximately 300,000 clones, more than 80% of them present only once. The sequenced sample consisted of peripheral blood. The receptors come from a man aged 18 to 30 who had recovered from COVID-19.

The J gene is TRBJ1-1, the V gene TRBV18; D is possibly TRBD1 (5 bases). The V end was cut by 3 bases, the J end by 3 bases, with 8 bases between. The CDR3 extends over 13 amino acids. Per the germline V gene, CDR1 is KGHSH and CDR2 is LQKENI. As DNA, the CDR3 is TGTGCCAGCTCACCCAGGGAAGACACTGAAGCTTTCTTT. It yields the protein CASSPREDTEAFF.

V and J are TRBV6-5 and TRBJ1-2; D is unresolved. This CDR3 has 15 amino acids. V lost 1 base and J lost 6, with 15 bases in between. CDR1 is MNHEY and CDR2 is SVGAGI in the germline V gene. The DNA of the CDR3 is TGTGCCAGCAGTTACTTGTACAGACCGAAGGATGGCTACACCTTC. It encodes CASSYLYRPKDGYTF.

CDR3 amino acids: CASSEGRETGNTEAFF. In nucleotides, the CDR3 is TGTGCCAGCAGTGAGGGGCGGGAAACGGGGAACACTGAAGCTTTCTTT. The V call is TRBV6-1, the J call TRBJ1-1, with D possibly TRBD1 on 5 matching bases. Trimming shortened V by 3 bases and J by 1 base, and 15 bases separated the two germline ends. The CDR3 is 16 amino acids. CDR1 MNHNS and CDR2 SASEGT come from the germline V gene.

The chain uses TRBV6-5 and TRBJ2-1; 9 bases are shared with TRBD1. V lost 5 bases, J lost 6 bases, and 8 bases stayed unmatched. In germline, CDR1 is MNHEY, CDR2 SVGAGI. This CDR3 region has 15 residues. The chain's CDR3 is CASSLVGTGINEQFF. Here the CDR3 DNA reads TGTGCCAGCAGTCTGGTCGGGACAGGGATCAATGAGCAGTTCTTC.

V gene TRBV5-5 combines with J gene TRBJ2-7, with D possibly being TRBD1 (6 bases). V lost 0 bases and J 3 bases, leaving 13 bases between the germline ends. CDR1 and CDR2 (germline): SGHKS, YYEKEE (reference sequence). The CDR3 is 15 residues long. The DNA for the CDR3 is TGTGCCAGCAGCTTGGTTGGACAGAACGGCTACGAGCAGTACTTC. Translating it yields CASSLVGQNGYEQYF.

In this sample, this clone turned up a few times. The sample has other DNA sequences that encode this CDR3 too. This chain connects TRBV6-5 to TRBJ1-6; D gene uncertain. The CDR3 extends over 12 amino acids. Germline V lookup: CDR1 MNHEY, CDR2 SVGAGI. Trimming removed 5 bases from V and 3 bases from J, with 2 bases in between. This CDR3 is CASSLYNSPLHF. The CDR3 region has the DNA TGTGCCAGCAGTCTCTATAATTCACCCCTCCACTTT.

The V gene is TRBV7-9, the J gene TRBJ2-5, with unresolved D. The CDR3 is made up of 11 amino acids. V was cut by 5 bases and J by 5 bases, with 6 bases left in between. Germline assignment: CDR1 SEHNR and CDR2 FQNEAQ (reference sequence). The CDR3 sequence: CASSTRETQYF. For the CDR3, the DNA is TGTGCCAGCAGCACCCGGGAGACCCAGTACTTC.

V and J are TRBV9 and TRBJ2-7; tentative D call: TRBD2 (7 bases). This CDR3 has 15 amino acids. V lost 0 bases, J lost 6 bases, and 16 bases lay in between. Germline loops: CDR1 SGDLS, CDR2 YYNGEE. The CDR3 nucleotides read TGTGCCAGCAGCGTAGAGGGGGGAGGGTACGGCGAGCAGTACTTC. This codes for CASSVEGGGYGEQYF.

There are a few counts of this clone. The chain combines TRBV10-1 with TRBJ2-1, with 10 bases that match TRBD2. The CDR3 extends over 14 amino acids. Germline loops: CDR1 WNHNN, CDR2 SYGVQD (reference sequence). J was trimmed by 3 bases and V by 6 bases; bases with no gene match: 2. CDR3 region: CASSEREGYNEQFF. CDR3 DNA: TGCGCCAGCAGCGAGCGGGAGGGCTACAATGAGCAGTTCTTC.

V gene TRBV13 combines with J gene TRBJ1-1; no reliable D call. Germline V CDR1 and CDR2: PRHDT, FYEKMQ (reference sequence). This CDR3 has 17 amino acids. V was pared by 6 bases and J by 1 base, with 21 bases between. The CDR3: CASSLIDQAEWNTEAFF. The CDR3 nucleotides are TGTGCCAGCAGTTTAATAGACCAGGCAGAGTGGAACACTGAAGCTTTCTTT.

The chain links TRBV9 to TRBJ1-1; D unclear. This CDR3 is 13 amino acids long. Trimming pared 0 bases from V and 6 bases from J, leaving 9 bases between. CDR1 is SGDLS and CDR2 is YYNGEE in the germline V gene. Here the CDR3 reads CASSVDTAAEAFF. The DNA for the CDR3 is TGTGCCAGCAGCGTAGATACGGCGGCTGAAGCTTTCTTT. Variable domain in full (rest from reference TRBV9 and TRBJ1-1): DSGVTQTPKHLITATGQRVTLRCSPRSGDLSVYWYQQSLDQGLQFLIQYYNGEERAKGNILERFSAQQFPDLHSELNLSSLELGDSALYFCASSVDTAAEAFFGQGTRLTVV.

The chain joins TRBV9 to TRBJ2-5, with D possibly matching TRBD2 (6 bases). Trimming removed 0 bases at V and 2 bases at J, with 14 bases between. Germline V gives CDR1 SGDLS, CDR2 YYNGEE. The CDR3 extends over 16 amino acids. The DNA for the CDR3 is TGTGCCAGCAGCGTAGCTGGGACTTCTTTGCAAGAGACCCAGTACTTC. The encoded protein is CASSVAGTSLQETQYF.

This chain connects TRBV25-1 to TRBJ1-1, with TRBD1 matching 8 bases. The CDR3 has 15 residues. V dropped 2 bases and J dropped 3; count of bases not matched to a gene: 5. Germline CDR1 reads MGHDK; CDR2 reads SYGVNS. CDR3: CASSEPGGGDTEAFF. CDR3 DNA: TGTGCCAGCAGTGAACCAGGGGGCGGGGACACTGAAGCTTTCTTT.

This clone was detected a few times. The chain employs TRBV5-1 and TRBJ1-5, with D unclear. Germline CDR1 is SGHRS and CDR2 is YFSETQ. The CDR3 covers 13 residues. V was shortened by 2 bases and J by 2 bases, with 5 bases between the two germline ends. CDR3 sequence: CASSFGGNQPQHF. CDR3 nucleotide sequence: TGCGCCAGCAGCTTCGGGGGCAATCAGCCCCAGCATTTT.